Below are 26 T cell receptor beta chains sequenced from a single sample in a study of identical twins. TCRdb ran MiXCR on the 5' RACE reads and lists one entry per CDR3 protein. This table has 1.5 million to 2 million distinct CDR3 sequences, roughly a third appearing once. The sequenced sample consisted of cord blood. These receptors came from a newborn girl in good health.

The chain joins TRBV10-3 to TRBJ2-3; 7 nucleotides line up with TRBD2. The junction had 9 bases not matched to a gene; V was cut back by 6 bases and J by 9 bases. The germline CDR1 and CDR2 sequences are ENHRY and SYGVKD. The CDR3 covers 13 residues. The CDR3 DNA reads TGTGCCATCAGGGGGCCTAGCGGAGAGACGCAGTATTTT. Translated: CAIRGPSGETQYF.

This clonotype was seen more than once but under ten times. V gene TRBV11-2 combines with J gene TRBJ1-2, with TRBD1 as a possible D gene (6 bases). V was shortened by 3 bases and J by 5 bases, with 13 bases between the two germline ends. CDR1 and CDR2 (germline): SGHAT, FQNNGV. The CDR3 runs 14 residues. The chain's CDR3 is CASSLGHRLYGYTF. The CDR3 region has the DNA TGTGCCAGCAGCTTGGGACATCGCCTGTATGGCTACACCTTC.

This chain joins TRBV6-1 and TRBJ2-4; 8 nucleotides agree with TRBD1. The CDR3 runs 14 residues. Per germline, CDR1 MNHNS and CDR2 SASEGT. After removal of 11 bases from V and 13 bases from J, the junction contained 19 bases not matched to a gene. CDR3 region: CASFPGTGRWWQYF. In nucleotides, the CDR3 is TGTGCCTCCTTTCCCGGGACAGGACGATGGTGGCAGTACTTC.

The rearrangement uses TRBV20-1 and TRBJ2-3; 7 nucleotides match TRBD2. CDR1 and CDR2 (germline): DFQATT, SNEGSKA (reference sequence). J gave up 2 bases and V 3 bases, and 11 bases lay outside the gene matches. CDR3 length: 16 amino acids. The CDR3 reads CSARVPSSGYTDTQYF. The CDR3 DNA reads as TGCAGTGCTAGGGTCCCAAGTAGCGGGTACACAGATACGCAGTATTTT.

The chain recombines TRBV28 with TRBJ2-7; 10 nucleotides line up with TRBD2. V trimming: 4 bases; J trimming: 6 bases; junction bases outside the gene matches: 9. CDR1 is MDHEN, CDR2 SYDVKM, per germline. The CDR3 is 15 residues long. CDR3 loop: CASSWASSGSSEQYF. Here the CDR3 DNA reads TGTGCCAGCAGTTGGGCATCTAGCGGGAGCTCCGAGCAGTACTTC.

This clonotype was found a few times. The chain is built from TRBV7-8 and TRBJ2-1; D gene unclear. This CDR3 has 15 residues. Germline V gene sequence: CDR1 SGHVS, CDR2 FQNEAQ. Trimming cost V 5 bases and J 5 bases, with 16 bases left between them. CDR3: CASSATWQTNNEQFF. Here the CDR3 DNA reads TGTGCCAGCAGCGCTACTTGGCAGACCAACAATGAGCAGTTCTTC.

J is TRBJ2-3 and V is TRBV20-1; 8 positions match TRBD2. Trimming at V came to 0 bases and at J to 0 bases, leaving 8 bases not matched to a gene. This CDR3 is 17 amino acids long. Germline CDR1 reads DFQATT; CDR2 reads SNEGSKA (reference sequence). The CDR3 DNA is TGCAGTGCTAGAGATGTATGGGCTAGCGGGAGCACAGATACGCAGTATTTT. Translating gives CSARDVWASGSTDTQYF.

This clonotype was seen a few times. Here the CDR3 reads CASSRTPPSSYEQYF. The CDR3 nucleotides are TGTGCCAGCAGCCGGACACCACCAAGCTCCTACGAGCAGTACTTC. The chain couples TRBV2 to TRBJ2-7; D may be TRBD1 (5 bases). The V end was cut by 6 bases, the J end by 0 bases, with 15 bases between. This CDR3 contains 15 residues. Germline assignment: CDR1 SNHLY and CDR2 FYNNEI. Filled out from reference TRBV2 and TRBJ2-7, the complete variable domain reads EPEVTQTPSHQVTQMGQEVILRCVPISNHLYFYWYRQILGQKVEFLVSFYNNEISEKSEIFDDQFSVERPDGSNFTLKIRSTKLEDSAMYFCASSRTPPSSYEQYFGPGTRLTVT.

The V gene is TRBV6-5, the J gene TRBJ2-7, with D maybe TRBD1 (5 bases). The germline V and J ends were trimmed by 2 bases and 3 bases, with 17 bases remaining between them. Germline-derived CDR1 and CDR2 are MNHEY and SVGAGI. The CDR3 totals 16 residues. CDR3: CASSYPERMGHYEQYF. As DNA, the CDR3 is TGTGCCAGCAGTTACCCCGAGAGGATGGGGCACTACGAGCAGTACTTC.

The V call is TRBV5-1, the J call TRBJ2-6; no definite D call. There are 13 residues in the CDR3. Trimming pared 4 bases from V and 4 bases from J, leaving 6 bases between. Germline values: CDR1 SGHRS, CDR2 YFSETQ. The CDR3 protein is CASSQEGANVLTF. The CDR3 bases are TGCGCCAGCAGCCAAGAAGGGGCCAACGTCCTGACTTTC.

The V call is TRBV9, the J call TRBJ2-3; 7 bases are shared with TRBD1. Germline V CDR1 and CDR2: SGDLS, YYNGEE. V gave up 4 bases and J gave up 1 base; unmatched junction bases: 9. The CDR3 extends over 16 amino acids. CDR3 bases: TGTGCCAGCAGCCCCATTGCAGGGGGAGGCACAGATACGCAGTATTTT. This encodes CASSPIAGGGTDTQYF.

The V call is TRBV21-1, the J call TRBJ1-1. TRBV21-1 has pseudogene status. This CDR3 is built from 16 residues. The CDR3: CASSKRLARMNTEAFF. The CDR3, as DNA: TGTGCCAGCAGCAAACGATTGGCCAGAATGAACACTGAAGCTTTCTTT.

The J gene is TRBJ2-5, the V gene TRBV20-1, with a tentative D call TRBD2 (5 bases). V was pared by 6 bases and J by 8 bases, with 16 bases between. CDR3 length: 12 residues. The germline V gene has CDR1 DFQATT and CDR2 SNEGSKA (reference sequence). CDR3 nucleotides: TGCAGTGCCGTGGACTTCATGACTACCCAGTACTTC. Protein product: CSAVDFMTTQYF.

This clonotype has at least ten counts. The CDR3 loop reads CASSLIGSNYGYTF. CDR3 bases: TGTGCCAGCAGTTTGATCGGCTCTAACTATGGCTACACCTTC. The V gene is TRBV27, the J gene TRBJ1-2; no reliable D call. Trimming took off 3 bases at V and 0 bases at J, with 8 bases between the two ends. Germline assignment: CDR1 MNHEY and CDR2 SMNVEV (reference sequence). The CDR3 covers 14 residues.

The chain recombines TRBV7-6 with TRBJ1-6; 12 nucleotides line up with TRBD1. The CDR3 is made up of 20 amino acids. V lost 2 bases to trimming and J lost 0 bases; unmatched junction nucleotides: 8. Germline CDR1 SGHVS, CDR2 FNYEAQ. CDR3 nucleotides: TGTGCCAGCAGCTTAACCCCGGGACAGGGGGCAAGCTCCTATAATTCACCCCTCCACTTT. Translating gives CASSLTPGQGASSYNSPLHF.

This clonotype was counted only a few times. V is TRBV20-1 and J is TRBJ1-1, with 7 bases aligning to TRBD1. Germline values: CDR1 DFQATT, CDR2 SNEGSKA (reference sequence). The CDR3 spans 14 residues. V shed 0 bases and J 1 base; nucleotides not matched to a gene: 2. This CDR3 reads CSARDRGKNTEAFF. CDR3 coding DNA: TGCAGTGCTAGAGACAGGGGGAAGAACACTGAAGCTTTCTTT.

The chain is built from TRBV25-1 and TRBJ2-3, with 9 bases identical to TRBD1. CDR1 is MGHDK, CDR2 SYGVNS, per germline. The CDR3 sequence is 14 residues long. V lost 2 bases to trimming and J lost 6 bases; unmatched junction nucleotides: 3. CDR3 region: CASSEGTGRDTQYF. CDR3 in DNA: TGTGCCAGCAGTGAAGGGACAGGGAGGGATACGCAGTATTTT.

This chain joins TRBV18 and TRBJ1-6; 10 nucleotides align to TRBD1. The CDR3 consists of 14 residues. V dropped 4 bases and J dropped 10; count of bases not matched to a gene: 4. Per the germline V gene, CDR1 is KGHSH and CDR2 is LQKENI. CDR3 protein: CASSRDRGESPLHF. The CDR3 nucleotides are TGTGCCAGCTCACGGGACAGGGGAGAGTCACCCCTCCACTTT.

This clonotype was counted between two and nine times. The chain carries TRBV5-1 and TRBJ2-1; D is uncertain. The germline V gene encodes CDR1 SGHRS and CDR2 YFSETQ. This CDR3 has 15 amino acids. Trimming took off 0 bases at V and 0 bases at J, with 7 bases between the two ends. The CDR3 spells CASSLDVPSYNEQFF. DNA of the CDR3: TGCGCCAGCAGCTTGGACGTACCCTCCTACAATGAGCAGTTCTTC. Full variable domain (missing parts from reference TRBV5-1 and TRBJ2-1): KAGVTQTPRYLIKTRGQQVTLSCSPISGHRSVSWYQQTPGQGLQFLFEYFSETQRNKGNFPGRFSGRQFSNSRSEMNVSTLELGDSALYLCASSLDVPSYNEQFFGPGTRLTVL.

This clonotype was picked up many times. The chain couples TRBV2 to TRBJ2-7; 13 positions agree with TRBD2. The CDR3 runs to 16 residues. Germline trimming cut 6 bases from V and 4 bases from J; bases unmatched to any gene: 9. The germline CDR1 and CDR2 sequences are SNHLY and FYNNEI. The CDR3 region has the DNA TGTGCCAGCAGGAGACTAGCGGGGGGTTTCTGGTACGAGCAGTACTTC. This encodes CASRRLAGGFWYEQYF. The whole variable domain, remainder taken from reference TRBV2 and TRBJ2-7, is EPEVTQTPSHQVTQMGQEVILRCVPISNHLYFYWYRQILGQKVEFLVSFYNNEISEKSEIFDDQFSVERPDGSNFTLKIRSTKLEDSAMYFCASRRLAGGFWYEQYFGPGTRLTVT.

The table lists this clonotype with a few counts. CDR3 sequence reads: CASSLQSLAGNHQETQYF. CDR3 sequence (DNA): TGTGCCAGCAGCTTGCAGAGTCTCGCGGGAAACCACCAAGAGACCCAGTACTTC. The rearrangement links TRBV5-5 to TRBJ2-5; weak D call: TRBD2 (6 bases). The ends were cut back, 1 base at V and 0 bases at J, with 19 bases in the middle. The CDR3 totals 18 residues. CDR1 SGHKS and CDR2 YYEKEE come from the germline V gene (reference sequence).

The V gene is TRBV9, the J gene TRBJ2-4; no firm D call. The DNA end is more similar to TRBJ2-7, so the J call may be wrong. CDR1 and CDR2 (germline): SGDLS, YYNGEE. The CDR3 is 13 amino acids. DNA of the CDR3: TGTGCCAGCAGCCCCGGCGATGTCTACGAGCAGTACTTC. This sequence encodes CASSPGDVYEQYF.

This clonotype was detected once. This chain links TRBV21-1 with TRBJ1-6. TRBV21-1 is given as a pseudogene. This CDR3 comprises 14 residues. The DNA of the CDR3 is TGTGCCAGCAGCAAAGTCCGACAAAAATTAGCCCCCCACTTT. Its protein is CASSKVRQKLAPHF.

This chain joins TRBV2 and TRBJ1-5; D is uncertain. This CDR3 is 15 amino acids long. V was shortened by 4 bases and J by 2 bases, with 12 bases between the two germline ends. The germline V gene has CDR1 SNHLY and CDR2 FYNNEI. The CDR3 sequence: CASSAPPQGNQPQHF. The CDR3, as DNA: TGTGCCAGCAGTGCGCCACCCCAAGGCAATCAGCCCCAGCATTTT.

This clonotype showed up just a few times. The rearrangement links TRBV5-1 to TRBJ2-3, with no clear D. Per germline, CDR1 SGHRS and CDR2 YFSETQ. The ends were cut back, 4 bases at V and 3 bases at J, with 9 bases in the middle. CDR3 size: 13 residues. The CDR3 DNA reads as TGCGCCAGCAGCCACGCAGAGACAGATACGCAGTATTTT. This encodes CASSHAETDTQYF.

The J gene is TRBJ2-1, the V gene TRBV11-2; the D gene is possibly TRBD1 (6 bases). Germline loops: CDR1 SGHAT, CDR2 FQNNGV. The V gene lost 5 bases and the J gene lost 7 bases, with 12 bases spanning the gap. This CDR3 has 13 residues. DNA of the CDR3: TGTGCCAGCAGCGTACAGGGACGGAATGAGCAGTTCTTC. This gives the protein CASSVQGRNEQFF.